What follows is one T cell receptor (beta chain) and its context. It has no known antigen specificity. Nothing much larger sits one base from this clone, and base qualities are not available. The entry originates in a study of cytomegalovirus exposure and HLA in healthy donors (dated by TCRdb to the late 2010s). Describing the broader study: An earlier analysis of 587 of the donors reported approximately 280 Gb of sequence data and around 120 million unique TCR beta sequences obtained from about 179 million T cells. A separate validation cohort of 100 to 150 different subjects was used in addition to the roughly 670-subject first cohort. An early release that covered about 640 HLA-typed donors contained 250 to 350 gigabases of sequencing data and some 87 million unique TCR sequences. The study aimed to test whether signatures of past pathogen exposure could be identified by cataloging public T cell receptors. Donor age, sex, ethnicity and CMV serostatus were collected together with the repertoire data. High-throughput TCR immunosequencing, statistical association of individual TCRs with disease status, and machine learning were combined to predict cytomegalovirus infection status. Of the roughly 430 genotyped donors, approximately 80% fell in the genetic ancestry cluster associated with self-reported Caucasian donors. Rather than using new phenotypic data, the later analysis identified candidate immune exposures from TCR beta sequences and from how often those sequences occurred across donors. A later genetic analysis used genome-wide SNP genotypes for about 60% of the roughly 700 donors, treating that subset as a discovery cohort. A later analysis re-analyzed previously published TCR beta repertoires from several hundred donors and added high-resolution HLA genotyping to study TCR occurrence patterns. Every repertoire in the discovery cohort had been generated on one and the same sequencing platform. Among some 400 genotyped donors of the cohort, an average of about 240,000 unique TCR beta nucleotide sequences were sequenced per donor, 15% to 20% of them non-productive. The number of typed donors differed by locus: about 620-640 for A, B, C, DRB1 and DQB1; 500 to 550 for DQA1; 606 for DPA1; and 400 to 480 for DPB1. HLA typing included class I and class II loci at four-digit resolution. The T cell repertoires of some 670 subjects were profiled by immunosequencing and related to cytomegalovirus serostatus. In an earlier analysis of around 540 of the donors, high-throughput TCR beta sequencing was used to judge whether each TCR beta V gene segment behaved as functional or pseudogenic. Four or five DR-DQ haplotypes were handled as single units for association and clustering, since linkage in the cohort was strong. Overall study outcomes, separate from this receptor: Only TCR beta chains were sequenced in this cohort, and the absence of alpha or paired-chain data limited detectable features. Roughly uniform sequencing depth across donors was assumed in presence/absence analyses, although this assumption may not hold. V-gene and J-gene trimming of TCR beta chains was associated with a missense DCLRE1C variant in a later genetic analysis, and the association was replicated in an independent cohort. When HLA alleles, especially DR and DQ, strongly co-occurred, attributing TCR associations to individual alleles was difficult. A further reported finding was that TCR beta sequences accurately predicted the HLA-A and HLA-B alleles for most subjects in the first cohort. In an earlier analysis of more than 450 of the donors, most TCR beta V segments were observed in productive rearrangements about 87% or about 30% of the time, broadly matching IMGT annotations. In the study, some 180 TCR beta chains were listed as associated with cytomegalovirus. In vitro tests confirmed that a few of the cytomegalovirus-associated TCR beta chains recognize cytomegalovirus antigens. In a later analysis, HLA-associated TCR beta chains were found to be more clonally expanded and to have lower generation probabilities than equally common non-associated chains. In a later analysis, TCR association rates were found to vary across HLA loci, with the most associated TCRs seen for DRB1 alleles and the fewest for HLA-C alleles. Most TCR sequences were seen in very few donors, while some public TCRs were found in many individuals. In a later analysis, some 18,000 TCR beta sequences were associated with specific HLA alleles at a false discovery rate of 0.05. A later analysis reported that several top co-occurrence clusters appeared linked to parvovirus B19, influenza, CMV and Epstein-Barr virus. It was suggested by the authors that the approach could potentially be generalized to other disease states and immunological phenotypes. In a later analysis, most CMV-associated TCR beta chains were found to appear HLA-restricted, with HLA associations seemingly driven largely by CMV exposure. The only immune exposure information available for the cohort was CMV serostatus. Because counts were too low, approximately 18 rarely observed V segments, including chromosome 9 orphons, were excluded from the earlier analysis of a few hundred of the donors. The sequencing pipeline was judged likely to have produced a cluster of highly shared sequence variants as a technical artifact. Compared with the roughly 670-donor mean, donors in an Asian-associated ancestry cluster had fewer N-insertions in productive TCRs, according to a later genetic analysis. Correlated functional status among segregating V segments might be attributable to linkage disequilibrium, but an unknown experimental factor could not be ruled out. Because HLA typing was unavailable for some donors at each locus, only the typed subset was used in association tests. In both the original and validation cohorts, the classifier was reported to diagnose cytomegalovirus status with high specificity and sensitivity.

Library generation was performed with the immunoSEQ multiplex PCR assay. The multiplex PCR relied on a mix of 60 forward primers for TCR Vbeta segments and 13 reverse primers for TCR Jbeta segments. The CDR3 region of rearranged TCR beta genes was amplified from genomic DNA with a multiplex PCR assay. Amplified TCR beta libraries were sequenced as 87-base-pair reads on the Illumina HiSeq System. The authors processed their data as follows. Across the 500 to 700 repertoires, a later analysis counted 60 million to 90 million unique TCR beta chains, roughly 11 million of which were shared by at least two donors. To remove PCR and sequencing errors, raw reads were error-corrected and collapsed into unique sequences using a nearest-neighbor algorithm that merged closely related sequences. V, D and J gene segments were assigned by aligning CDR3 sequences to IMGT reference sequences. For a sequence to be retained, at least a six-nucleotide match to both a V gene segment and a J gene segment was required. Rearrangements were called productive when the CDR3 lacked stop codons and stayed in frame with V and J; all others were non-productive. CDR3 was defined by IMGT convention, running from the second conserved V-encoded cysteine to the conserved J-encoded phenylalanine. Sequences without an unambiguous match to a single V gene segment were excluded from the earlier analysis of about 640 of the donors. An earlier analysis of fewer than 650 of the donors classified V segments as functional when productive rearrangements were above 56.7% and as segregating when the standard deviation between donors was above 5%. A statistical classification framework was developed to diagnose cytomegalovirus status using the catalog of TCR beta chain sequences. In a later analysis, TCR nucleotide sequences were compared against IMGT/GENE-DB human TR gene sequences so that V and J genes could be assigned. In a later analysis, CDR3 sequences and most-parsimonious VDJ recombination scenarios were assigned using the TCRdist pipeline. In a later analysis, each TCR beta chain was defined by its CDR3 amino acid sequence together with its V-gene family, and reads without a unique V-gene family were excluded. In a later analysis, 500 to 650 highly shared, low-generation-probability nucleotide sequences were removed to address suspected cross-contamination and a sequencing artifact. A later analysis calculated a clonal expansion index for each public chain from normalized within-repertoire ranks of inferred template counts. In a later analysis, generation probabilities were computed with a VDJ recombination model fitted to out-of-frame rearrangements, and the resulting probabilities were checked against IGoR. A later analysis scored TCR-TCR, TCR-HLA and TCR-CMV co-occurrence with hypergeometric tests, applying a repertoire-size bias correction to TCR pairs. In a later analysis, false discovery rates were estimated by permuting HLA or CMV assignments 20 times. A later analysis grouped co-occurring TCRs with DBSCAN, adding TCRdist sequence similarity when clustering within HLA-allele-positive subsets. Repertoires with fewer than 30,000 or more than 120,000 public chains were left out of co-occurrence clustering, as were a handful of repertoires with anomalous nucleotide sharing. TCRdb limited this immuneACCESS table to in-frame rearrangements with V and J called. A share of clones is missing; checked studies link under half to unresolved V genes, and the rest is unexplained. D and trimming come from the DNA, and the V and J calls and clone size come from that table. For this sample the table gives fewer than 200,000 clones, of which 87% were detected only once. The top ten clonotypes cover roughly 0.23% of the sample.

The cohort comprised several hundred healthy bone marrow donors. At the time of sampling, all cohort members were nominally healthy, though unrecorded immune exposures were likely present. The donor was CMV seronegative and was included in the group of several hundred seronegative cohort members. Every donor gave a peripheral blood sample, and the peripheral blood mononuclear cells from that sample were used for TCR beta sequencing. Genomic DNA extraction from the blood cell samples was performed with the Qiagen DNeasy Blood Extraction Kit. Specimen: PBMCs. The TCR was taken from a girl less than two years old in good health and CMV-seronegative.

The CDR3 in this case is CATSRYSGGAGDTQYF. The base sequence is TGTGCCACCAGCAGATATAGCGGGGGGGCAGGGGATACGCAGTATTTT. Recombination linked TRBV15 to TRBJ2-3, and TRBD2 matches 11 of the central bases. CDR1 LNHNV and CDR2 YYDKDF were looked up in the germline V gene (reference sequence). The germline V end is reduced by 2 bases and the J end by 6 bases; junction bases left unmatched: 7. Including the terminal cysteine and phenylalanine, the CDR3 comprises 16 residues. The sequence is cut down to CDR3 DNA, 48 bases in frame from base 1.